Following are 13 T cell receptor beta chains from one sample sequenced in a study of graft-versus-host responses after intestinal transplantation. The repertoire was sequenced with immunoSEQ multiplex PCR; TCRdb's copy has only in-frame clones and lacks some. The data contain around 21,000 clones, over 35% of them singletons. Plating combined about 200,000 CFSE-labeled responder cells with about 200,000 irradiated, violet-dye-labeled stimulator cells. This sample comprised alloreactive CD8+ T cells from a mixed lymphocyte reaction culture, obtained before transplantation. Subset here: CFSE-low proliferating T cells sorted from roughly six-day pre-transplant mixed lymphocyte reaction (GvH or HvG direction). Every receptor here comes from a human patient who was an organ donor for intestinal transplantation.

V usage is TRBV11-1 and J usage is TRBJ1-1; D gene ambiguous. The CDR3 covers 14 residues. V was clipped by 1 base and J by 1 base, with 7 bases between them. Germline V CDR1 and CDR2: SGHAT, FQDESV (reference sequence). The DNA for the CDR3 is TGTGCCAGCAGCTTAGGTCAGGCGAACACTGAAGCTTTCTTT. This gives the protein CASSLGQANTEAFF. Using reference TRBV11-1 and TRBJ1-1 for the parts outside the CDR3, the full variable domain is EAEVAQSPRYKITEKSQAVAFWCDPISGHATLYWYRQILGQGPELLVQFQDESVVDDSQLPKDRFSAERLKGVDSTLKIQPAELGDSAMYLCASSLGQANTEAFFGQGTRLTVV.

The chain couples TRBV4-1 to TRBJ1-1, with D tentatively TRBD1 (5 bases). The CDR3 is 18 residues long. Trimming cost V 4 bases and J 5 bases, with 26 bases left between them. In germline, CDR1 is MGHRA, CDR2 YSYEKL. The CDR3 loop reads CASSLYGGREWSSTEAFF. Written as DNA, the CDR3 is TGCGCCAGCAGCCTTTATGGGGGTAGGGAATGGAGTTCAACTGAAGCTTTCTTT.

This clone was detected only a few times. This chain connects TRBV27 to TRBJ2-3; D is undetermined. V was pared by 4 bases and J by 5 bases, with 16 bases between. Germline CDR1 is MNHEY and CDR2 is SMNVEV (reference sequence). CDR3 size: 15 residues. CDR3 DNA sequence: TGTGCCAGCAGTTATTTGGCCAACCGAGGAGATACGCAGTATTTT. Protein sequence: CASSYLANRGDTQYF.

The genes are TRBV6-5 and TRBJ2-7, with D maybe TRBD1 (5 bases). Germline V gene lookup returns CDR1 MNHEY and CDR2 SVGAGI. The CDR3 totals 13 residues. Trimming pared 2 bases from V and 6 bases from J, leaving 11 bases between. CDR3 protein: CASSYQGSGEQYF. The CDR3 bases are TGTGCCAGCAGTTACCAGGGTTCCGGCGAGCAGTACTTC.

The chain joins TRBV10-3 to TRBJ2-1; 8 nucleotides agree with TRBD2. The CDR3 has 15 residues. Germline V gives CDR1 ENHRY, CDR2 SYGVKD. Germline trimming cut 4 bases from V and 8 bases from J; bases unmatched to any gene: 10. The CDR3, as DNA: TGTGCCATCAGTGCCCGACTAGCGTCCGACGATGAGCAGTTCTTC. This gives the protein CAISARLASDDEQFF.

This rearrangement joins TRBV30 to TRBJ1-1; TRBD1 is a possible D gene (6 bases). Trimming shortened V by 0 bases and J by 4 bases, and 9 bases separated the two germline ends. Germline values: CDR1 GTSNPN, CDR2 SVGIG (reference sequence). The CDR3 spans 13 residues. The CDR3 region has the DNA TGTGCCTGGAGTGTACTAGGGGGCACTGAAGCTTTCTTT. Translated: CAWSVLGGTEAFF.

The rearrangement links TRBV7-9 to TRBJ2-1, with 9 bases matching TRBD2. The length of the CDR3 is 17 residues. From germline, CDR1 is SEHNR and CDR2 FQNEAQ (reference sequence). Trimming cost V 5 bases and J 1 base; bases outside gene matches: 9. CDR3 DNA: TGTGCCAGCAGCGTAACTAGCGGGTCTCTTTCCTACAATGAGCAGTTCTTC. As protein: CASSVTSGSLSYNEQFF.

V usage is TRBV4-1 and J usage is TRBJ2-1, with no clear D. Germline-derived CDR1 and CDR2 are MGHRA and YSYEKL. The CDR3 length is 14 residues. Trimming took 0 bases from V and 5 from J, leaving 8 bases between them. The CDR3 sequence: CASSQDFRNNEQFF. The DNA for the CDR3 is TGCGCCAGCAGCCAAGATTTTAGGAACAATGAGCAGTTCTTC.

The CDR3 region has the DNA TGTGCCAGTAGTAGTGCCCCGGGGGGATATTCCTACGAGCAGTACTTC. Its translation is CASSSAPGGYSYEQYF. The genes are TRBV19 and TRBJ2-7, with 7 bases matching TRBD2. The CDR3 covers 16 residues. Germline loops: CDR1 LNHDA, CDR2 SQIVND (reference sequence). V was clipped by 4 bases and J by 1 base; unmatched bases: 10.

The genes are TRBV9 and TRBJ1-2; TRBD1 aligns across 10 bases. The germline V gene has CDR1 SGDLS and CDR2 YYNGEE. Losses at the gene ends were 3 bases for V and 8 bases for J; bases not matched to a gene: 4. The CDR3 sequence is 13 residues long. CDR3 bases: TGTGCCAGCAGCGGACAGGGGGCGGAGGGCTACACCTTC. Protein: CASSGQGAEGYTF. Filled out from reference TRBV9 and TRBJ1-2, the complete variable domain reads DSGVTQTPKHLITATGQRVTLRCSPRSGDLSVYWYQQSLDQGLQFLIQYYNGEERAKGNILERFSAQQFPDLHSELNLSSLELGDSALYFCASSGQGAEGYTFGSGTRLTVV.

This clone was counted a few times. CDR3 loop: CASSQAGELFF. Written as DNA, the CDR3 is TGCGCCAGCAGCCAAGCCGGGGAGCTGTTTTTT. This chain joins TRBV4-3 and TRBJ2-2, with D hard to call. This CDR3 has 11 residues. V lost 1 base and J 6 bases, leaving 0 bases between the germline ends. CDR1 is LGHNA, CDR2 YSLEER, per germline.

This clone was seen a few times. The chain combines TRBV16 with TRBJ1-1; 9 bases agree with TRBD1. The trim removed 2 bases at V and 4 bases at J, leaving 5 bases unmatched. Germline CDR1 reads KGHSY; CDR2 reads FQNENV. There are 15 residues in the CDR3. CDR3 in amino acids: CASSQMPGQGTEAFF. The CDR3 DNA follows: TGTGCCAGCAGCCAAATGCCGGGACAGGGCACTGAAGCTTTCTTT. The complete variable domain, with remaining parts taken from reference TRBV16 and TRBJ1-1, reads GEEVAQTPKHLVRGEGQKAKLYCAPIKGHSYVFWYQQVLKNEFKFLISFQNENVFDETGMPKERFSAKCLPNSPCSLEIQATKLEDSAVYFCASSQMPGQGTEAFFGQGTRLTVV.

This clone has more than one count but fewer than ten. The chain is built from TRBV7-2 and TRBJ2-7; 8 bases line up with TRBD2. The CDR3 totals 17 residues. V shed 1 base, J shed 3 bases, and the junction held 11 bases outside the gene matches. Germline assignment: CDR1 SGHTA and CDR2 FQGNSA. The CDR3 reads CASSLDYRLANLYEQYF. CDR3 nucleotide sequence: TGTGCCAGCAGCTTAGATTACAGACTAGCGAACCTCTACGAGCAGTACTTC.